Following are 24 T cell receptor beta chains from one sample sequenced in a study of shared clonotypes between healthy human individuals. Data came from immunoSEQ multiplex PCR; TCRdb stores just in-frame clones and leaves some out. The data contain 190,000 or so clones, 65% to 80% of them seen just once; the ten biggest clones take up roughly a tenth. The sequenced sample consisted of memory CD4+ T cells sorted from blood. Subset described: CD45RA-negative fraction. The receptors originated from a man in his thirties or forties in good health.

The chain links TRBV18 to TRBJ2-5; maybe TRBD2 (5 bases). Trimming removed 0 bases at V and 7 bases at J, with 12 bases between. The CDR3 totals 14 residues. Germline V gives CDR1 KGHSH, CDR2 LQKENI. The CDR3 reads CASSPPGGRGTQYF. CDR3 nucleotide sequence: TGTGCCAGCTCACCACCCGGCGGCCGGGGGACCCAGTACTTC.

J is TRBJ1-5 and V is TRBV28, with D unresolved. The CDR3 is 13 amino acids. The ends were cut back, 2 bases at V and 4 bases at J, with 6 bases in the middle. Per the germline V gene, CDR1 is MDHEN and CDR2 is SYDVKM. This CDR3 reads CASSLDKNQPQHF. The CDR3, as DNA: TGTGCCAGCAGTTTAGACAAGAATCAGCCCCAGCATTTT.

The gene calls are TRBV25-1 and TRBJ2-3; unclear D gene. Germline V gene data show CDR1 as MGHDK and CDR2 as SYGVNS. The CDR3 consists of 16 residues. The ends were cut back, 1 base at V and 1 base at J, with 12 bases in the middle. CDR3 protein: CASSESNRKGTDTQYF. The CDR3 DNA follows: TGTGCCAGCAGTGAATCCAACCGGAAAGGCACAGATACGCAGTATTTT.

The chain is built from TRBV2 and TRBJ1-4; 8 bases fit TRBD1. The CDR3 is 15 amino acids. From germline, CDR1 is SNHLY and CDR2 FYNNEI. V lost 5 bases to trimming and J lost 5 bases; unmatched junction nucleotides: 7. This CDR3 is CASSFTNRGNEKLFF. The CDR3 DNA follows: TGTGCCAGCAGTTTCACAAACAGGGGGAATGAAAAACTGTTTTTT.

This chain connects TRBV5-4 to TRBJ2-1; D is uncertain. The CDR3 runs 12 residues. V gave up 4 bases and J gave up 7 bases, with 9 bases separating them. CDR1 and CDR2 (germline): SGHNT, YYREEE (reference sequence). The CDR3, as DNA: TGTGCCAGCAGCGTTGACCGAAATGAGCAGTTCTTC. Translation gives CASSVDRNEQFF.

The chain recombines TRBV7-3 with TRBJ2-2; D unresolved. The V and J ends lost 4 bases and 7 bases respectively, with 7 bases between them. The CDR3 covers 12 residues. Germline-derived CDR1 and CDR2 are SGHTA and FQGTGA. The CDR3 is CASSSPHGELFF. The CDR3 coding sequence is TGTGCCAGCAGCTCCCCCCACGGGGAGCTGTTTTTT.

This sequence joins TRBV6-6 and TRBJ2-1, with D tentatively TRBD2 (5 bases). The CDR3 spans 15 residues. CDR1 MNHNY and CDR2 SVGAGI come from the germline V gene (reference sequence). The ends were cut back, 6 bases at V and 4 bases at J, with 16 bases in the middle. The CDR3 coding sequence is TGTGCCAGCAGCCCCGGGGAGCGAGCTTACAATGAGCAGTTCTTC. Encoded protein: CASSPGERAYNEQFF.

CDR3 bases: TGTGCCACCAGCAGAGGTCCCGGCTACACCTTC. Its translation: CATSRGPGYTF. The V and J genes are TRBV15 and TRBJ1-2, with D uncertain. This CDR3 comprises 11 residues. V was clipped by 1 base and J by 8 bases, with 5 bases between them. Germline-derived CDR1 and CDR2 are LNHNV and YYDKDF (reference sequence). Using reference TRBV15 and TRBJ1-2 for the parts outside the CDR3, the full variable domain is DAMVIQNPRYQVTQFGKPVTLSCSQTLNHNVMYWYQQKSSQAPKLLFHYYDKDFNNEADTPDNFQSRRPNTSFCFLDIRSPGLGDTAMYLCATSRGPGYTFGSGTRLTVV.

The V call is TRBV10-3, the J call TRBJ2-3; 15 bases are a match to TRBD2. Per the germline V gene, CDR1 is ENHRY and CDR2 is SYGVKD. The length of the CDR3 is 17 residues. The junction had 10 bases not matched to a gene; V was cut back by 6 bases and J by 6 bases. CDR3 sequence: CAIRGGGLAGGVDTQYF. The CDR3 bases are TGTGCCATCAGAGGGGGCGGACTAGCGGGAGGGGTTGATACGCAGTATTTT.

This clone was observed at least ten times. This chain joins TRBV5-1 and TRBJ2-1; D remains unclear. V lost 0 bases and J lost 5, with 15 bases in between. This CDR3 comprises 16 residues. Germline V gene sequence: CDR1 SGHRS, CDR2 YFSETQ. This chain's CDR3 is CASSLDPARGHNEQFF. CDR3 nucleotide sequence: TGCGCCAGCAGCTTGGACCCCGCACGCGGCCACAATGAGCAGTTCTTC.

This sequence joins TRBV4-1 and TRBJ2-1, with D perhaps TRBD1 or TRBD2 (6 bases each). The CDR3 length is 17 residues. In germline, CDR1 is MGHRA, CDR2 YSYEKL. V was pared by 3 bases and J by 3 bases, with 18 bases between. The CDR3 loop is CASSQSPGGLYYNEQFF. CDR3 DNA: TGCGCCAGCAGCCAGTCACCCGGGGGCCTCTACTACAATGAGCAGTTCTTC.

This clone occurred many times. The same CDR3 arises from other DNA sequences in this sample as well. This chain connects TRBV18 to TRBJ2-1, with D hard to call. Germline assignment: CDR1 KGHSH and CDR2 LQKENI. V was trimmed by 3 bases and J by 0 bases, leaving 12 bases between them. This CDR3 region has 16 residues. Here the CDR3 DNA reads TGTGCCAGCTCACCCTCTCGCGGAAGCTCCTACAATGAGCAGTTCTTC. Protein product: CASSPSRGSSYNEQFF.

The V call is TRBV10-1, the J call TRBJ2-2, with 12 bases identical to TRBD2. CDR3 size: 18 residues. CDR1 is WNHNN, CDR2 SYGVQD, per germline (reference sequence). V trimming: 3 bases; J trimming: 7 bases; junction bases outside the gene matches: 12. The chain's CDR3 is CASSDGGLAGGPVGELFF. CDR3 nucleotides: TGCGCCAGCAGTGATGGGGGTCTAGCGGGAGGGCCGGTCGGGGAGCTGTTTTTT.

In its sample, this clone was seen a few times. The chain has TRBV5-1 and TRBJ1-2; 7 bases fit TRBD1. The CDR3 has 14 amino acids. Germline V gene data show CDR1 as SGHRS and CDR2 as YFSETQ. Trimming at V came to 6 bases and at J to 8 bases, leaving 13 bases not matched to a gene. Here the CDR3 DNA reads TGCGCCAGCAAAGTAGCGACAGGGATTGAGGGCTACACCTTC. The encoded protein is CASKVATGIEGYTF. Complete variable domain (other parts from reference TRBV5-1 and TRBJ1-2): KAGVTQTPRYLIKTRGQQVTLSCSPISGHRSVSWYQQTPGQGLQFLFEYFSETQRNKGNFPGRFSGRQFSNSRSEMNVSTLELGDSALYLCASKVATGIEGYTFGSGTRLTVV.

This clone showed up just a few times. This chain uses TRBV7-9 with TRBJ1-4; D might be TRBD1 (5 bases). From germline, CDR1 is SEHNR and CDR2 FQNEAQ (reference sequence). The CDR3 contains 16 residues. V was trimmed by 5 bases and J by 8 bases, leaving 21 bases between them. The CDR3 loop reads CASSPGDAGLREKLFF. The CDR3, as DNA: TGTGCCAGCAGCCCAGGAGATGCAGGGTTGAGGGAAAAACTGTTTTTT.

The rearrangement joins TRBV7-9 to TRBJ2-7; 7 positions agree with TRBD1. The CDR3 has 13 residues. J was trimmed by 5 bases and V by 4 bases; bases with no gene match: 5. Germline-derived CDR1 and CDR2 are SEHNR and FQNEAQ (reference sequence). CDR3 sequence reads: CASSSTGSHEQYF. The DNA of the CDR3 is TGTGCCAGCAGCTCGACAGGGTCCCACGAGCAGTACTTC.

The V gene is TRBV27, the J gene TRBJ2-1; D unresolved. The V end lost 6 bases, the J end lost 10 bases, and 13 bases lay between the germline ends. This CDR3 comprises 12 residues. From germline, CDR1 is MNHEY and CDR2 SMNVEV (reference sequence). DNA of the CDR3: TGTGCCAGCAGCCCTAGACGTTCCGAGCAGTTCTTC. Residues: CASSPRRSEQFF.

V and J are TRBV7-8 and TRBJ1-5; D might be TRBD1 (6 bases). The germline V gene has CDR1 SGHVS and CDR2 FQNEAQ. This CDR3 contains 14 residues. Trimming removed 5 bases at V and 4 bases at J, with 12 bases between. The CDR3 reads CASSNYRENQPQHF. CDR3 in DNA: TGTGCCAGCAGCAACTACAGGGAAAATCAGCCCCAGCATTTT.

As DNA, the CDR3 is TGCGCCAGCAGCTTGGACTGGACCTCCACAGATACGCAGTATTTT. Its protein product is CASSLDWTSTDTQYF. The chain employs TRBV5-1 and TRBJ2-3; D remains ambiguous. This CDR3 spans 15 amino acids. CDR1 SGHRS and CDR2 YFSETQ come from the germline V gene. With 0 bases removed from V and 2 bases from J, the gap between germline ends came to 10 bases.

CDR3 loop: CASSLSSAGARETQYF. The CDR3 nucleotides are TGTGCCAGCAGCTTATCATCGGCGGGAGCCAGGGAGACCCAGTACTTC. The gene calls are TRBV7-3 and TRBJ2-5; 7 nucleotides match TRBD2. Germline assignment: CDR1 SGHTA and CDR2 FQGTGA. Trimming took 2 bases from V and 5 from J; bases not matched to a gene: 11. The CDR3 is 16 amino acids.

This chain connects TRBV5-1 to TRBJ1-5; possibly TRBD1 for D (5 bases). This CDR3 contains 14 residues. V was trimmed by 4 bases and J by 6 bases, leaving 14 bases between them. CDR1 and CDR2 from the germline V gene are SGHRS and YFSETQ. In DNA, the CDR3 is TGCGCCAGCAGCCTTGACAGTTATAGTCAGCCCCAGCATTTT. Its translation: CASSLDSYSQPQHF.

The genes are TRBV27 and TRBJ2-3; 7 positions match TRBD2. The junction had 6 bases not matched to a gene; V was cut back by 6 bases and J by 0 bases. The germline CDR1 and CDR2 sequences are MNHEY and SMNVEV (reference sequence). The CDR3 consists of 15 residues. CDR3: CASSLTSASTDTQYF. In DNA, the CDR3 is TGTGCCAGCAGCCTCACTAGCGCTAGCACAGATACGCAGTATTTT.

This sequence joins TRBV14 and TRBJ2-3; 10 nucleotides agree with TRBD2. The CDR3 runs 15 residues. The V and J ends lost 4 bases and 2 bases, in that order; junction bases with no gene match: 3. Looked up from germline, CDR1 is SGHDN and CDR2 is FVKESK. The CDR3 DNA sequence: TGTGCCAGCAGCCGGACTAGCGGATACACAGATACGCAGTATTTT. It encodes CASSRTSGYTDTQYF.

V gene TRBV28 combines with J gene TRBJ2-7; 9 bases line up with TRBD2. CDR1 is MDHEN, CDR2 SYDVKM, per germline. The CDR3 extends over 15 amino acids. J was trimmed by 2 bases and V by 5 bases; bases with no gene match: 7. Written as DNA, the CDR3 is TGTGCCAGCAGTCTAGCGGGGAGTTGGGCCTACGAGCAGTACTTC. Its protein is CASSLAGSWAYEQYF.